One sample yielded the 26 T cell receptor beta chains listed below, sequenced in a study of blood T cell repertoires in COVID-19. TCRdb keeps only in-frame clones here, not all; method: immunoSEQ multiplex PCR. The table has 150,000 to 200,000 clones, roughly 85% seen once; the top ten hold around a fifth. Material for sequencing was peripheral blood. The receptor set was obtained from a man aged 55 to 69 with active or convalescent COVID-19.

The gene calls are TRBV5-6 and TRBJ2-6; D remains ambiguous. In germline, CDR1 is SGHDT, CDR2 YYEEEE. This CDR3 has 16 amino acids. V was trimmed by 1 base and J by 0 bases, leaving 8 bases between them. The CDR3 coding sequence is TGTGCCAGCAGCTTGTACCGAGGCTCTGGGGCCAACGTCCTGACTTTC. Protein product: CASSLYRGSGANVLTF.

The chain carries TRBV5-1 and TRBJ1-6; 8 bases align to TRBD1. The length of the CDR3 is 17 residues. Unmatched junction bases numbered 10, after V lost 4 bases and J lost 4 bases. Germline V lookup: CDR1 SGHRS, CDR2 YFSETQ. The chain's CDR3 is CASSRTGIDPYNSPLHF. CDR3 DNA: TGCGCCAGCAGCAGGACAGGGATCGACCCTTATAATTCACCCCTCCACTTT.

The J gene is TRBJ1-5, the V gene TRBV2, with D perhaps matching TRBD1 (6 bases). CDR3 size: 14 residues. The V and J ends lost 4 bases and 3 bases respectively, with 10 bases between them. Germline CDR1 is SNHLY and CDR2 is FYNNEI. CDR3 DNA: TGTGCCAGCAGTGGGACAGCCATCAATCAGCCCCAGCATTTT. Translation: CASSGTAINQPQHF.

The chain has TRBV23-1 and TRBJ2-5; possibly TRBD2 for D (6 bases). TRBV23-1 is placed among ORFs of uncertain function. The CDR3 runs 11 residues. V was pared by 11 bases and J by 1 base, with 8 bases between. The CDR3, as DNA: TGCGCCCCGGGGGTCCAAGAGACCCAGTACTTC. As protein: CAPGVQETQYF.

V is TRBV27 and J is TRBJ1-5; D is undetermined. The V end was cut by 3 bases, the J end by 9 bases, with 9 bases between. This CDR3 region has 12 residues. Germline CDR1 reads MNHEY; CDR2 reads SMNVEV (reference sequence). Here the CDR3 reads CASSFVGAPQHF. The CDR3 DNA follows: TGTGCCAGCAGTTTTGTCGGTGCGCCCCAGCATTTT.

The V and J genes are TRBV2 and TRBJ1-1; D possibly corresponds to TRBD1 (5 bases). Trimming pared 6 bases from V and 0 bases from J, leaving 11 bases between. CDR3 size: 14 residues. Per germline, CDR1 SNHLY and CDR2 FYNNEI. CDR3 DNA sequence: TGTGCCAGCAGGTCCGGGGGGATGAACACTGAAGCTTTCTTT. Its translation is CASRSGGMNTEAFF.

This sequence joins TRBV2 and TRBJ1-3; D is uncertain. The V gene lost 3 bases and the J gene lost 0 bases, with 12 bases spanning the gap. Germline V gene sequence: CDR1 SNHLY, CDR2 FYNNEI. This CDR3 spans 16 amino acids. CDR3 loop: CASSDGRMPSGNTIYF. The DNA of the CDR3 is TGTGCCAGCAGTGACGGCAGGATGCCCTCTGGAAACACCATATATTTT.

This rearrangement joins TRBV7-3 to TRBJ2-7, with 7 nucleotides matching TRBD1. The CDR3 spans 13 residues. Trimming at V came to 3 bases and at J to 6 bases, leaving 5 bases not matched to a gene. CDR1 is SGHTA and CDR2 is FQGTGA in the germline V gene. The CDR3: CASSFRDSSEQYF. The CDR3 nucleotides are TGTGCCAGCAGCTTCCGGGACAGCAGCGAGCAGTACTTC. Together with reference TRBV7-3 and TRBJ2-7, the CDR3 gives the full variable domain: GAGVSQTPSNKVTEKGKYVELRCDPISGHTALYWYRQSLGQGPEFLIYFQGTGAADDSGLPNDRFFAVRPEGSVSTLKIQRTERGDSAVYLCASSFRDSSEQYFGPGTRLTVT.

The chain couples TRBV27 to TRBJ1-4, with D tentatively TRBD1 (5 bases). CDR1 is MNHEY and CDR2 is SMNVEV in the germline V gene (reference sequence). This CDR3 comprises 18 residues. The V gene lost 5 bases and the J gene lost 7 bases, with 26 bases spanning the gap. In DNA, the CDR3 is TGTGCCAGCAGTGGAGTAGTGGGAAGCCACACGCAGGGTGAAAAACTGTTTTTT. Translation: CASSGVVGSHTQGEKLFF.

This chain joins TRBV6-1 and TRBJ1-1; D is possibly TRBD1 (5 bases). This CDR3 is 14 amino acids long. V was trimmed by 2 bases and J by 4 bases, leaving 11 bases between them. The germline V gene encodes CDR1 MNHNS and CDR2 SASEGT. CDR3: CASSETSGGTEAFF. The CDR3 DNA is TGTGCCAGCAGTGAAACCTCGGGGGGCACTGAAGCTTTCTTT.

The CDR3 spells CASSKREGVLSLHF. DNA for the CDR3: TGTGCCAGTAGCAAGAGGGAGGGCGTTCTTTCCCTCCACTTT. The gene calls are TRBV19 and TRBJ1-6, with D hard to call. V dropped 6 bases and J dropped 14 bases, with 20 bases sitting between them. This CDR3 region has 14 residues. Looked up from germline, CDR1 is LNHDA and CDR2 is SQIVND (reference sequence).

The chain links TRBV6-5 to TRBJ1-2, with 9 positions matching TRBD1. This CDR3 contains 16 residues. V was pared by 2 bases and J by 5 bases, with 9 bases of the junction left unmatched. The germline V gene encodes CDR1 MNHEY and CDR2 SVGAGI. This chain's CDR3 is CASSYGTGGALYGYTF. The CDR3 DNA is TGTGCCAGCAGTTACGGTACAGGGGGCGCGTTGTATGGCTACACCTTC.

The chain has TRBV10-3 and TRBJ2-7; 9 nucleotides match TRBD1. Trimming at V came to 6 bases and at J to 0 bases, leaving 6 bases not matched to a gene. Per the germline V gene, CDR1 is ENHRY and CDR2 is SYGVKD. The CDR3 covers 15 residues. The CDR3 loop is CAIRETDRGSYEQYF. CDR3 in DNA: TGTGCCATCAGGGAAACGGACAGGGGCTCCTACGAGCAGTACTTC.

This chain joins TRBV18 and TRBJ1-1, with TRBD1 matching 8 bases. J lost 5 bases, V lost 5 bases, and 4 bases had no gene match. The CDR3 loop spans 13 amino acids. CDR1 and CDR2 from the germline V gene are KGHSH and LQKENI. The CDR3 reads CASSGWTGTEAFF. For the CDR3, the DNA is TGTGCCAGCTCAGGATGGACAGGGACTGAAGCTTTCTTT.

V gene TRBV7-6 combines with J gene TRBJ2-1; 9 bases map to TRBD1. This CDR3 spans 16 amino acids. V lost 6 bases to trimming and J lost 8 bases; unmatched junction nucleotides: 14. CDR1 SGHVS and CDR2 FNYEAQ come from the germline V gene. CDR3 DNA sequence: TGTGCCAGCAGTCTGACCGGGACAGGGTTATTCGATGAGCAGTTCTTC. As protein: CASSLTGTGLFDEQFF.

This chain uses TRBV11-2 with TRBJ2-3, with D perhaps matching TRBD2 (6 bases). V was trimmed by 1 base and J by 2 bases, leaving 10 bases between them. Germline V gene data show CDR1 as SGHAT and CDR2 as FQNNGV. This CDR3 region has 15 residues. This CDR3 reads CASSLVTGLTDTQYF. CDR3 bases: TGTGCCAGCAGCTTAGTAACGGGACTCACAGATACGCAGTATTTT.

The rearrangement links TRBV6-5 to TRBJ1-6; a weak D match, TRBD1 (5 bases). Trimming shortened V by 7 bases and J by 8 bases, and 9 bases separated the two germline ends. Germline loops: CDR1 MNHEY, CDR2 SVGAGI. The CDR3 is 12 amino acids. CDR3 sequence reads: CASTGYDSPLHF. The CDR3 region has the DNA TGTGCCAGCACAGGGTATGATTCACCCCTCCACTTT.

The chain joins TRBV12-5 to TRBJ2-7; 12 nucleotides align to TRBD2. Trimming took 2 bases from V and 7 from J; bases not matched to a gene: 0. The CDR3 covers 13 residues. Germline V gene lookup returns CDR1 LGHNT and CDR2 FRNRAP. The CDR3 reads CASGLTSGGEQYF. CDR3 DNA: TGTGCTAGTGGTTTGACTAGCGGGGGGGAGCAGTACTTC.

The V call is TRBV5-1, the J call TRBJ2-7; D possibly corresponds to TRBD1 (6 bases). CDR1 and CDR2 from the germline V gene are SGHRS and YFSETQ. The CDR3 has 13 residues. V was clipped by 2 bases and J by 4 bases, with 10 bases between them. Here the CDR3 DNA reads TGCGCCAGCAGCTTTGGGGGCCGGTACGAGCAGTACTTC. Encoded protein: CASSFGGRYEQYF.

The CDR3 here is CASSHGGTGGEQYF. CDR3 DNA: TGTGCCAGCTCACACGGGGGTACAGGGGGCGAGCAGTACTTC. The chain is built from TRBV18 and TRBJ2-7, with 8 bases matching TRBD1. Germline CDR1 KGHSH, CDR2 LQKENI. Germline trimming cut 4 bases from V and 6 bases from J; bases unmatched to any gene: 8. The CDR3 runs to 14 residues.

The chain combines TRBV5-4 with TRBJ1-4, with a weak D call TRBD1 (5 bases). Trimming left V 0 bases short and J 8 bases short, with 17 bases between. This CDR3 comprises 16 residues. Germline loops: CDR1 SGHNT, CDR2 YYREEE (reference sequence). CDR3 protein: CASSLDVGGRGEKLFF. CDR3 bases: TGTGCCAGCAGCTTGGACGTCGGGGGAAGAGGAGAAAAACTGTTTTTT.

The table lists this clone with a few counts. The chain joins TRBV13 to TRBJ1-4; D is ambiguous. Germline V gene lookup returns CDR1 PRHDT and CDR2 FYEKMQ (reference sequence). The V and J ends lost 0 bases and 4 bases respectively, with 9 bases between them. CDR3 length: 15 amino acids. The CDR3 region is CASSLGRVHNEKLFF. CDR3 DNA sequence: TGTGCCAGCAGCTTAGGGAGGGTCCATAATGAAAAACTGTTTTTT.

V gene TRBV7-2 combines with J gene TRBJ1-1, with D possibly TRBD1 on 6 matching bases. This CDR3 spans 14 amino acids. Per the germline V gene, CDR1 is SGHTA and CDR2 is FQGNSA. V shed 5 bases and J shed 7 bases, with 17 bases lying between them. CDR3 region: CASSPQFDRHEAFF. The CDR3 nucleotides read TGTGCCAGCAGCCCCCAATTCGACAGGCATGAAGCTTTCTTT.

The V call is TRBV19, the J call TRBJ2-3; possibly TRBD2 for D (7 bases). This CDR3 has 16 residues. Germline V gene lookup returns CDR1 LNHDA and CDR2 SQIVND (reference sequence). Trimming cost V 0 bases and J 1 base, with 11 bases left between them. The CDR3 protein is CASSIDVGGGTDTQYF. For the CDR3, the DNA is TGTGCCAGTAGTATAGATGTAGGGGGGGGCACAGATACGCAGTATTTT.

This chain uses TRBV29-1 with TRBJ2-7, with 9 positions matching TRBD1. CDR1 and CDR2 from the germline V gene are SQVTM and ANQGSEA. The trim removed 6 bases at V and 0 bases at J, leaving 3 bases unmatched. This CDR3 comprises 13 residues. CDR3: CSVGQGSSYEQYF. DNA for the CDR3: TGCAGCGTGGGACAGGGCTCCTCCTACGAGCAGTACTTC.

This clone was picked up one time. CDR3 sequence: CASSLGQGQGYGYTF. CDR3 in DNA: TGTGCCAGCAGCTTAGGCCAGGGACAGGGCTATGGCTACACCTTC. The chain couples TRBV13 to TRBJ1-2, with 9 bases fitting TRBD1. The CDR3 sequence is 15 residues long. The J segment lost 4 bases and the V segment lost 0 bases, leaving 3 bases of the junction unmatched. CDR1 and CDR2 (germline): PRHDT, FYEKMQ (reference sequence).